These T cell receptor beta chains were read from a single sample in a study of blood T cell repertoires in COVID-19. This table comes from immunoSEQ multiplex PCR, and its TCRdb copy is limited to in-frame clones, with some not included. The data contain 200,000 or so clones, roughly nine tenths of them singletons. Sequenced sample: PBMCs or T cells enriched from blood (not recorded which). Source of these receptors: a young woman who had recovered from COVID-19. Both conserved end residues are trimmed from each CDR3. The order of the fields is V gene, J gene, CDR3 protein.

>TRBV24-1|TRBJ1-5
ATSDPPGGQPQH
>TRBV25-1|TRBJ1-2
ASSELDRNYGYT
>TRBV28|TRBJ2-5
ASSFGRQETQY
>TRBV27|TRBJ1-6
ASSPAGRGDVH
>TRBV28|TRBJ1-1
ASRLNTEAF
>TRBV19|TRBJ1-2
ASNLGQAYGSGYT
>TRBV5-1|TRBJ2-2
ASSLVLAGNTGELF
>TRBV5-4|TRBJ1-2
ASSDPTGSYGYT
>TRBV5-1|TRBJ2-3
ASSQSGGTDTQY
>TRBV7-6|TRBJ1-2
ASSLQGNYGYT
>TRBV7-9|TRBJ2-2
ASSSRTVGGGELF